Below, 6 T cell receptor beta chains from the same sample are listed, as sequenced in a study of blood T cell repertoires in COVID-19. Produced via immunoSEQ multiplex PCR; TCRdb's table is partial and in-frame only. The sample records 85,000 or so clones, about 86% being singletons. The sequenced material came from peripheral blood. The source is an elderly man with acute or convalescent COVID-19.

J is TRBJ1-2 and V is TRBV27; 8 bases are shared with TRBD1. Germline CDR1 MNHEY, CDR2 SMNVEV (reference sequence). This CDR3 is 15 amino acids long. Trimming removed 6 bases from V and 1 base from J; junction bases left unmatched: 7. The CDR3 nucleotides are TGTGCCAGCAGCCCTGGACAGGGCAGTAACTATGGCTACACCTTC. Translating gives CASSPGQGSNYGYTF.

This chain joins TRBV12-5 and TRBJ2-3, with 10 nucleotides matching TRBD2. This CDR3 is 16 amino acids long. Germline V gene lookup returns CDR1 LGHNT and CDR2 FRNRAP. V lost 5 bases and J lost 5; bases outside the gene matches: 10. CDR3 residues: CASGLGASGSGDTQYF. CDR3 bases: TGTGCTAGTGGTCTGGGGGCTAGCGGGAGTGGAGATACGCAGTATTTT.

V usage is TRBV18 and J usage is TRBJ2-7; 8 bases agree with TRBD1. Per germline, CDR1 KGHSH and CDR2 LQKENI. After removal of 6 bases from V and 6 bases from J, the junction contained 16 bases not matched to a gene. The CDR3 contains 16 residues. Here the CDR3 reads CASSSSRGLEGGEQYF. CDR3 DNA: TGTGCCAGCTCCTCGAGCAGGGGGCTAGAGGGGGGCGAGCAGTACTTC.

The chain recombines TRBV10-3 with TRBJ2-1, with D possibly matching TRBD2 (5 bases). The germline V and J ends were trimmed by 6 bases and 3 bases, with 9 bases remaining between them. CDR3 length: 13 residues. Germline CDR1 reads ENHRY; CDR2 reads SYGVKD. CDR3 DNA: TGTGCCATCAGGGACGAGGGCTACAATGAGCAGTTCTTC. Its translation: CAIRDEGYNEQFF.

The chain has TRBV3-1 (or the pseudogene TRBV3-2) and TRBJ1-1; no firm D call. The CDR3 is 16 amino acids. CDR1 is LGHDT, CDR2 YNNKEL, per germline (reference sequence). Trimming took off 0 bases at V and 3 bases at J, with 14 bases between the two ends. The chain's CDR3 is CASSQDITVRHTEAFF. The CDR3 coding sequence is TGTGCCAGCAGCCAAGATATAACAGTCCGGCACACTGAAGCTTTCTTT.

The chain employs TRBV7-9 and TRBJ2-7; 7 nucleotides align to TRBD1. The CDR3 is made up of 14 amino acids. Germline values: CDR1 SEHNR, CDR2 FQNEAQ (reference sequence). With 4 bases clipped from V and 5 bases from J, the junction kept 8 bases outside the gene matches. CDR3 nucleotide sequence: TGTGCCAGCAGCTCAGAGGGGGCATGGAACGAGCAGTACTTC. Protein: CASSSEGAWNEQYF. The complete variable domain, with remaining parts taken from reference TRBV7-9 and TRBJ2-7, reads DTGVSQNPRHKITKRGQNVTFRCDPISEHNRLYWYRQTLGQGPEFLTYFQNEAQLEKSRLLSDRFSAERPKGSFSTLEIQRTEQGDSAMYLCASSSEGAWNEQYFGPGTRLTVT.